The 3 T cell receptor beta chains below were found in one sample sequenced in a study of cytomegalovirus exposure and HLA in healthy donors. Data came from immunoSEQ multiplex PCR; TCRdb stores just in-frame clones and leaves some out. The sample lists over 100,000 clones, approximately 89% seen once, with approximately 3.3% in the top ten. The specimen sequenced was PBMCs. Source of these receptors: a young man in good health and CMV-seronegative.

The rearrangement uses TRBV5-6 and TRBJ1-1; no clear D gene. This CDR3 has 12 residues. The V end lost 0 bases, the J end lost 7 bases, and 7 bases lay between the germline ends. Per the germline V gene, CDR1 is SGHDT and CDR2 is YYEEEE. Here the CDR3 reads CASSLVGSEAFF. In DNA form, the CDR3 reads TGTGCCAGCAGCTTGGTCGGGAGTGAAGCTTTCTTT.

The V call is TRBV5-1, the J call TRBJ1-2; D uncertain. Germline assignment: CDR1 SGHRS and CDR2 YFSETQ. This CDR3 is built from 12 residues. With 1 base removed from V and 8 bases from J, the gap between germline ends came to 9 bases. The CDR3 loop reads CASSLTTKGYTF. CDR3 DNA sequence: TGCGCCAGCAGCTTGACAACAAAAGGCTACACCTTC.

Here the CDR3 DNA reads TGTGCCAGCAGTGAAGCGAGGAGGGGTGGCTACGAGCAGTACTTC. Translated, it gives CASSEARRGGYEQYF. The V and J genes are TRBV25-1 and TRBJ2-7, with TRBD2 as a possible D gene (6 bases). With 2 bases removed from V and 3 bases from J, the gap between germline ends came to 14 bases. CDR3 length equals 15 residues. Germline lookup yields CDR1 MGHDK and CDR2 SYGVNS.